The 32 T cell receptor beta chains given below trace back to one sample, sequenced in a study of blood T cell repertoires in COVID-19. Some clones are missing from TCRdb's copy, which holds only in-frame ones; the method was immunoSEQ multiplex PCR. There are roughly 250,000 clones in the sample; about 90% occur only once, and 3.7% lies in the top ten. The material sequenced was peripheral blood. The receptors here all came from a woman in her 40s with acute or convalescent COVID-19.

This chain links TRBV7-9 with TRBJ1-2, with D unclear. Germline V gives CDR1 SEHNR, CDR2 FQNEAQ (reference sequence). The CDR3 is 16 residues long. V lost 5 bases, J lost 1 base, and 17 bases lay in between. CDR3 region: CASSPPGVMSNYGYTF. The CDR3, as DNA: TGTGCCAGCAGCCCGCCCGGGGTCATGAGTAACTATGGCTACACCTTC.

This chain links TRBV2 with TRBJ1-5; D remains unclear. Trimming stripped 2 bases from V and 4 bases from J, with 9 bases between. Looked up from germline, CDR1 is SNHLY and CDR2 is FYNNEI. The CDR3 is 14 amino acids. The CDR3 loop reads CASSEIEGNQPQHF. The CDR3 DNA sequence: TGTGCCAGCAGTGAAATCGAGGGAAATCAGCCCCAGCATTTT.

This clone appeared once. This sequence joins TRBV7-9 and TRBJ2-3; weak D call: TRBD2 (5 bases). Germline CDR1 SEHNR, CDR2 FQNEAQ (reference sequence). The V gene lost 2 bases and the J gene lost 4 bases, with 7 bases spanning the gap. The CDR3 sequence is 13 residues long. CDR3 sequence: CASSLKEADTQYF. As DNA, the CDR3 is TGTGCCAGCAGCTTAAAGGAGGCAGATACGCAGTATTTT.

Note on this clone: The same CDR3 arises from other DNA sequences in this sample as well. The chain carries TRBV30 and TRBJ2-3; 7 nucleotides agree with TRBD2. The CDR3 is made up of 13 amino acids. V dropped 3 bases and J dropped 3; count of bases not matched to a gene: 3. Germline V gene sequence: CDR1 GTSNPN, CDR2 SVGIG (reference sequence). CDR3 loop: CAWSPGGTDTQYF. The CDR3, as DNA: TGTGCCTGGAGCCCCGGGGGGACAGATACGCAGTATTTT.

The V and J genes are TRBV6-5 and TRBJ1-2, with a tentative D call TRBD1 (5 bases). V was clipped by 5 bases and J by 2 bases, with 15 bases between them. This CDR3 has 15 residues. Germline V CDR1 and CDR2: MNHEY, SVGAGI. The CDR3 DNA follows: TGTGCCAGCAGTCCCTTAACAGGATCCAACTATGGCTACACCTTC. The encoded protein is CASSPLTGSNYGYTF.

The gene calls are TRBV2 and TRBJ1-4; 8 bases map to TRBD1. Germline V gene data show CDR1 as SNHLY and CDR2 as FYNNEI. This CDR3 has 15 residues. V gave up 1 base and J gave up 3 bases; unmatched junction bases: 1. For the CDR3, the DNA is TGTGCCAGCAGTGAAGGGACAGGGCCTAATGAAAAACTGTTTTTT. This codes for CASSEGTGPNEKLFF.

The chain combines TRBV7-9 with TRBJ1-5, with D perhaps TRBD1 (6 bases). The CDR3 length is 15 residues. CDR1 SEHNR and CDR2 FQNEAQ come from the germline V gene (reference sequence). The V gene lost 1 base and the J gene lost 8 bases, with 15 bases spanning the gap. DNA for the CDR3: TGTGCCAGCAGCTTAGGACAGGCCTCCGTTGAGCCCCAGCATTTT. Its translation is CASSLGQASVEPQHF.

V gene TRBV9 combines with J gene TRBJ1-5; 7 nucleotides match TRBD1. V gave up 10 bases and J gave up 3 bases; unmatched junction bases: 7. The germline V gene has CDR1 SGDLS and CDR2 YYNGEE. The length of the CDR3 is 13 residues. The CDR3 bases are TGTGCCGTAACGACAGGGCTCAATCAGCCCCAGCATTTT. It specifies CAVTTGLNQPQHF.

The sample holds one count of this clone. V usage is TRBV19 and J usage is TRBJ2-3, with D maybe TRBD1 (6 bases). CDR3 length: 17 amino acids. The germline V and J ends were trimmed by 7 bases and 6 bases, with 26 bases remaining between them. The germline V gene has CDR1 LNHDA and CDR2 SQIVND (reference sequence). CDR3 region: CASTTWGQGPSPDTQYF. CDR3 DNA: TGTGCCAGTACCACCTGGGGCCAGGGGCCATCCCCCGATACGCAGTATTTT.

V usage is TRBV9 and J usage is TRBJ1-3; possibly TRBD1 for D (6 bases). In germline, CDR1 is SGDLS, CDR2 YYNGEE. V shed 2 bases and J shed 2 bases, with 17 bases lying between them. CDR3 size: 17 residues. CDR3 amino acids: CASSVNRAGLAGNTIYF. CDR3 in DNA: TGTGCCAGCAGCGTGAACAGGGCCGGACTGGCTGGAAACACCATATATTTT.

The CDR3 spells CSVYRGGNTEAFF. The CDR3 coding sequence is TGCAGCGTTTATAGGGGGGGGAACACTGAAGCTTTCTTT. The chain is built from TRBV29-1 and TRBJ1-1, with a weak D call TRBD1 (6 bases). V lost 5 bases and J lost 1, with 11 bases in between. In germline, CDR1 is SQVTM, CDR2 ANQGSEA. This CDR3 has 13 amino acids. The variable domain in full, with the rest retrieved from reference TRBV29-1 and TRBJ1-1, is SAVISQKPSRDICQRGTSLTIQCQVDSQVTMMFWYRQQPGQSLTLIATANQGSEATYESGFVIDKFPISRPNLTFSTLTVSNMSPEDSSIYLCSVYRGGNTEAFFGQGTRLTVV.

The rearrangement links TRBV19 to TRBJ2-1; TRBD1 matches at 9 bases. Germline-derived CDR1 and CDR2 are LNHDA and SQIVND (reference sequence). The CDR3 is 16 residues long. Losses at the gene ends were 8 bases for V and 0 bases for J; bases not matched to a gene: 8. CDR3 in amino acids: CASSGTGIGSYNEQFF. CDR3 in DNA: TGTGCCAGTTCCGGGACAGGGATCGGCTCCTACAATGAGCAGTTCTTC.

The J gene is TRBJ2-3, the V gene TRBV5-1; 9 nucleotides align to TRBD2. CDR1 SGHRS and CDR2 YFSETQ come from the germline V gene. This CDR3 region has 17 residues. The V segment lost 4 bases and the J segment 4 bases; nucleotides outside the gene matches: 13. The CDR3 sequence: CASSRITNGGGADTQYF. The CDR3 bases are TGCGCCAGCAGCCGAATAACAAATGGCGGGGGGGCAGATACGCAGTATTTT.

This chain connects TRBV30 to TRBJ1-2; 8 positions agree with TRBD1. This CDR3 spans 15 amino acids. Germline trimming cut 2 bases from V and 5 bases from J; bases unmatched to any gene: 10. Germline assignment: CDR1 GTSNPN and CDR2 SVGIG (reference sequence). The CDR3 nucleotides read TGTGCCTGGAGTAGGAAAGGACAGGGTTTTTATGGCTACACCTTC. Its translation is CAWSRKGQGFYGYTF.

The rearrangement joins TRBV3-1 (or the pseudogene TRBV3-2) to TRBJ2-5; 9 bases line up with TRBD2. Germline assignment: CDR1 LGHDT and CDR2 YNNKEL (reference sequence). The CDR3 has 17 amino acids. V shed 1 base, J shed 4 bases, and the junction held 10 bases outside the gene matches. In DNA form, the CDR3 reads TGTGCCAGCAGCCAAGGGGCTAGCGGGGCAGCCAGAGAGACCCAGTACTTC. This gives the protein CASSQGASGAARETQYF.

The J gene is TRBJ1-2, the V gene TRBV6-5, with 7 bases fitting TRBD1. CDR3 size: 13 residues. After removal of 2 bases from V and 8 bases from J, the junction contained 5 bases not matched to a gene. CDR1 and CDR2 (germline): MNHEY, SVGAGI. The CDR3 nucleotides are TGTGCCAGCAGTTACGGGACAGCGTCGGGCTACACCTTC. Protein sequence: CASSYGTASGYTF.

V usage is TRBV7-9 and J usage is TRBJ2-1, with D possibly being TRBD2 (5 bases). Germline assignment: CDR1 SEHNR and CDR2 FQNEAQ (reference sequence). V shed 5 bases and J shed 7 bases, with 12 bases lying between them. The CDR3 length is 13 residues. CDR3: CASSPALVNEQFF. The CDR3 DNA reads TGTGCCAGCAGCCCCGCACTAGTAAATGAGCAGTTCTTC.

CDR3 region: CASSPGLAGPPSTDTQYF. The DNA for the CDR3 is TGCGCCAGCAGCCCAGGACTAGCGGGGCCCCCTAGCACAGATACGCAGTATTTT. The chain carries TRBV5-1 and TRBJ2-3; 12 bases are a match to TRBD2. Trimming cost V 4 bases and J 0 bases; bases outside gene matches: 9. Looked up from germline, CDR1 is SGHRS and CDR2 is YFSETQ. This CDR3 contains 18 residues.

This chain connects TRBV5-6 to TRBJ2-2, with 12 positions matching TRBD1. Germline loops: CDR1 SGHDT, CDR2 YYEEEE. The CDR3 covers 16 residues. Trimming took 4 bases from V and 4 from J; bases not matched to a gene: 5. CDR3 region: CASSPGTGGGTGELFF. The CDR3 DNA reads TGTGCCAGCAGCCCAGGGACAGGGGGCGGCACCGGGGAGCTGTTTTTT.

This chain connects TRBV5-6 to TRBJ2-7; 8 bases align to TRBD2. V was clipped by 4 bases and J by 6 bases; unmatched bases: 3. There are 12 residues in the CDR3. Germline values: CDR1 SGHDT, CDR2 YYEEEE. This chain's CDR3 is CASSHTSGEQYV. Written as DNA, the CDR3 is TGTGCCAGCAGCCACACTAGCGGCGAGCAGTACGTC.

V and J are TRBV2 and TRBJ1-5; no clear D gene. The CDR3 totals 15 residues. V was shortened by 7 bases and J by 0 bases, with 13 bases between the two germline ends. Per the germline V gene, CDR1 is SNHLY and CDR2 is FYNNEI. CDR3 amino acids: CASTQTTYSNQPQHF. CDR3 nucleotides: TGTGCCAGCACCCAGACAACTTATAGCAATCAGCCCCAGCATTTT. The entire variable domain, with the rest obtained from reference TRBV2 and TRBJ1-5, is as follows: EPEVTQTPSHQVTQMGQEVILRCVPISNHLYFYWYRQILGQKVEFLVSFYNNEISEKSEIFDDQFSVERPDGSNFTLKIRSTKLEDSAMYFCASTQTTYSNQPQHFGDGTRLSIL.

With regard to this clone: Distinct nucleotide sequences in the sample also encode this CDR3. The chain's CDR3 is CASSQGGAGNEQFF. The CDR3 coding sequence is TGCGCCAGCAGCCAAGGGGGAGCCGGGAATGAGCAGTTCTTC. J is TRBJ2-1 and V is TRBV4-1, with D maybe TRBD2 (5 bases). The V gene's germline CDR1 is MGHRA and CDR2 YSYEKL. V was trimmed by 1 base and J by 7 bases, leaving 11 bases between them. There are 14 residues in the CDR3.

The chain couples TRBV3-1 (or the pseudogene TRBV3-2) to TRBJ1-1; D is perhaps TRBD1 (5 bases). The CDR3 is 16 residues long. The germline gives CDR1 LGHDT, CDR2 YNNKEL (reference sequence). V was shortened by 1 base and J by 5 bases, with 17 bases between the two germline ends. CDR3 in DNA: TGTGCCAGCAGCCAAGCCTGGACGGGGGTTATTACTGAAGCTTTCTTT. Translation: CASSQAWTGVITEAFF.

This clone appeared a single time. The J gene is TRBJ2-7, the V gene TRBV14; D perhaps matches TRBD2 (5 bases). From germline, CDR1 is SGHDN and CDR2 FVKESK. The CDR3 contains 15 residues. V was pared by 0 bases and J by 7 bases, with 16 bases between. CDR3 coding DNA: TGTGCCAGCAGCCAAGAAGAACTCCCCTCGGGGGAGCAGTACGTC. It yields the protein CASSQEELPSGEQYV.

This clone was observed a handful of times. For the CDR3, the DNA is TGTGCCAGCTTAGGACAGGGAAAAGAGACCCAGTACTTC. This gives the protein CASLGQGKETQYF. The V gene is TRBV2, the J gene TRBJ2-5; 8 bases align to TRBD1. V lost 8 bases, J lost 3 bases, and 5 bases stayed unmatched. The CDR3 contains 13 residues. Per germline, CDR1 SNHLY and CDR2 FYNNEI.

This chain links TRBV4-1 with TRBJ2-7; tentative D call: TRBD2 (6 bases). This CDR3 contains 15 residues. Between the trimmed V and J ends, which lost 4 bases and 2 bases, there was a span of 15 bases. CDR1 and CDR2 (germline): MGHRA, YSYEKL. CDR3 nucleotides: TGCGCCAGCAGCCCGACCCCCAGGGAGGCCTACGAGCAGTACGTC. This translates into CASSPTPREAYEQYV.

This sequence joins TRBV5-8 and TRBJ2-7; 7 positions agree with TRBD1. The CDR3 loop spans 13 amino acids. CDR1 is SGHTS and CDR2 is YDEGEE in the germline V gene. The J segment lost 3 bases and the V segment lost 4 bases, leaving 4 bases of the junction unmatched. CDR3 sequence reads: CASSRQGRYEQYV. The CDR3 DNA follows: TGTGCCAGCAGCAGACAGGGTCGCTACGAGCAGTACGTC.

V usage is TRBV11-2 and J usage is TRBJ1-5; 7 bases are a match to TRBD1. V was pared by 5 bases and J by 0 bases, with 4 bases of the junction left unmatched. The CDR3 length is 15 residues. CDR1 and CDR2 from the germline V gene are SGHAT and FQNNGV. The CDR3 sequence: CASSRTGDSNQPQHF. The CDR3 nucleotides are TGTGCCAGCAGCCGAACAGGGGATAGCAATCAGCCCCAGCATTTT.

The genes are TRBV12-5 and TRBJ1-2, with D perhaps matching TRBD1 (5 bases). Germline assignment: CDR1 LGHNT and CDR2 FRNRAP. This CDR3 is built from 16 residues. Trimming cost V 1 base and J 3 bases, with 15 bases left between them. Here the CDR3 reads CASGLALPGSHYGYTF. Here the CDR3 DNA reads TGTGCTAGTGGTTTGGCACTCCCAGGGTCGCACTATGGCTACACCTTC.

Note on this clone: This sample also contains other DNA sequences that code for the same CDR3. The CDR3 is CASSLSGTTYNEQFF. Here the CDR3 DNA reads TGTGCCAGCAGCTTATCAGGGACTACGTACAATGAGCAGTTCTTC. The chain is built from TRBV11-2 and TRBJ2-1, with 7 nucleotides matching TRBD2. Germline CDR1 is SGHAT and CDR2 is FQNNGV. The V gene end was trimmed by 2 bases and the J gene end by 4 bases; junction bases not matched to a gene: 5. The CDR3 sequence is 15 residues long. Variable domain in full (rest from reference TRBV11-2 and TRBJ2-1): EAGVAQSPRYKIIEKRQSVAFWCNPISGHATLYWYQQILGQGPKLLIQFQNNGVVDDSQLPKDRFSAERLKGVDSTLKIQPAKLEDSAVYLCASSLSGTTYNEQFFGPGTRLTVL.

The J gene is TRBJ1-2, the V gene TRBV15; 7 bases match TRBD1. This CDR3 is built from 15 residues. Germline CDR1 is LNHNV and CDR2 is YYDKDF (reference sequence). V shed 1 base and J 4 bases; nucleotides not matched to a gene: 6. The CDR3 protein is CATSRVQGPTYGYTF. As DNA, the CDR3 is TGTGCCACCAGCAGAGTACAGGGGCCGACCTATGGCTACACCTTC.

In DNA form, the CDR3 reads TGTGCCAGCACCGACTACCGGGCAGGAGGCACTGAAGCTTTCTTT. Amino acids: CASTDYRAGGTEAFF. The chain links TRBV6-6 to TRBJ1-1; D remains unclear. CDR1 is MNHNY, CDR2 SVGAGI, per germline (reference sequence). This CDR3 is 15 amino acids long. V lost 7 bases and J 4 bases, leaving 19 bases between the germline ends.